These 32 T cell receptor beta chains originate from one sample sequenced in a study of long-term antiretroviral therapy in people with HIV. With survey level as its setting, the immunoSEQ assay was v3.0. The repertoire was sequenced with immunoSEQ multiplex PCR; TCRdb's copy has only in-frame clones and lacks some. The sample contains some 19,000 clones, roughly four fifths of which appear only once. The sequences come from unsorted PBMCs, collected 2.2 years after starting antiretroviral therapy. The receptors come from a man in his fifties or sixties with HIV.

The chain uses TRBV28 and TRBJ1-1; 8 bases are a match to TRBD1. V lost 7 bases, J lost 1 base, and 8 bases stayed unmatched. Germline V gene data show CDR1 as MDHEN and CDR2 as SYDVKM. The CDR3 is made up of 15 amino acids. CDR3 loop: CASTQTGDWNTEAFF. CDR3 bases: TGTGCCAGCACCCAGACAGGGGATTGGAACACTGAAGCTTTCTTT.

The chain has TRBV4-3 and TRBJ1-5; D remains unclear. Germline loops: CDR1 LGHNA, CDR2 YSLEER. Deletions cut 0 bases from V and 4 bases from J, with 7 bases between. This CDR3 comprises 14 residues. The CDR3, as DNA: TGCGCCAGCAGCCAAGAGGGGTGGAATCAGCCCCAGCATTTT. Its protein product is CASSQEGWNQPQHF.

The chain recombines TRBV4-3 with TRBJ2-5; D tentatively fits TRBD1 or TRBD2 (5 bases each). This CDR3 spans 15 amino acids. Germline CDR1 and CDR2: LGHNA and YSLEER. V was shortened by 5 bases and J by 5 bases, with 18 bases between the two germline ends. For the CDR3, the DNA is TGCGCCAGCAGCTTCGTAGTCGGGGCTCTGGAGACCCAGTACTTC. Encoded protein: CASSFVVGALETQYF.

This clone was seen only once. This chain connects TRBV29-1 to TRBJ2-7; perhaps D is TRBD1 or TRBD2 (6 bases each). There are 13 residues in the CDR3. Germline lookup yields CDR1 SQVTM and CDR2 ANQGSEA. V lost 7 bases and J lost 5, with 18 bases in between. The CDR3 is CSGLKGGFNEQYF. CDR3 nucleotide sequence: TGCAGCGGTTTGAAGGGGGGTTTTAACGAGCAGTACTTC.

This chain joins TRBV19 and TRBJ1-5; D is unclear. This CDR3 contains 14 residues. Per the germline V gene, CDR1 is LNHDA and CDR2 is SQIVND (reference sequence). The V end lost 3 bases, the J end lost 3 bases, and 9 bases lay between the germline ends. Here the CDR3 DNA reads TGTGCCAGTAGTATTCGGGGAGTCAATCAGCCCCAGCATTTT. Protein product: CASSIRGVNQPQHF.

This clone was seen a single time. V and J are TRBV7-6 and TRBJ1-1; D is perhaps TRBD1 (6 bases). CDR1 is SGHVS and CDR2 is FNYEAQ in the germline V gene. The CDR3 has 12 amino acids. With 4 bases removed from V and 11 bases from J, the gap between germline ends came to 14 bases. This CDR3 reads CASSWGAGVAFF. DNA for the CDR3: TGTGCCAGCAGCTGGGGGGCAGGGGTTGCTTTCTTT. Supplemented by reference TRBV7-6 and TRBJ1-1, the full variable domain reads GAGVSQSPRYKVTKRGQDVALRCDPISGHVSLYWYRQALGQGPEFLTYFNYEAQQDKSGLPNDRFSAERPEGSISTLTIQRTEQRDSAMYRCASSWGAGVAFFGQGTRLTVV.

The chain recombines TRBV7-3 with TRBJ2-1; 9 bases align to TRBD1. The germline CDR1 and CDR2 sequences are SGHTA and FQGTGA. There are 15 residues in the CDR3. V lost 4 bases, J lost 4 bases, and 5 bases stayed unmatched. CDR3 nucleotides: TGTGCCAGCAGCTCCGCCGGGACAGGGTACAATGAGCAGTTCTTC. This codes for CASSSAGTGYNEQFF. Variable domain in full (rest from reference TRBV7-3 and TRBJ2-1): GAGVSQTPSNKVTEKGKYVELRCDPISGHTALYWYRQSLGQGPEFLIYFQGTGAADDSGLPNDRFFAVRPEGSVSTLKIQRTERGDSAVYLCASSSAGTGYNEQFFGPGTRLTVL.

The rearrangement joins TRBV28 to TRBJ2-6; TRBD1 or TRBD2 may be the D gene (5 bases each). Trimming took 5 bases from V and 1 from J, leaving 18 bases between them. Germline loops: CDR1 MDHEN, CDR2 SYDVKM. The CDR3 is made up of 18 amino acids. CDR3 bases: TGTGCCAGCAGTATGTCCCCGGGACGGCTATCTGGGGCCAACGTCCTGACTTTC. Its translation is CASSMSPGRLSGANVLTF.

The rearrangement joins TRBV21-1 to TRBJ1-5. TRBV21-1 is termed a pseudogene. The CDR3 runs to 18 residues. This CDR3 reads CASSKRPTIGLTRDPQHF. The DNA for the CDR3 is TGTGCCAGCAGCAAGAGACCCACCATAGGCCTTACCAGAGACCCCCAGCATTTT.

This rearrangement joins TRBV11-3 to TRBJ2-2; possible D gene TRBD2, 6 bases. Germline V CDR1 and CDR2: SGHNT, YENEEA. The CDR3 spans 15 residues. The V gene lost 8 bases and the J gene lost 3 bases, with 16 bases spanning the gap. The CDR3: CASSLGGADTGELFF. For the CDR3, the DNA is TGTGCCAGCTCCCTGGGGGGAGCGGACACCGGGGAGCTGTTTTTT. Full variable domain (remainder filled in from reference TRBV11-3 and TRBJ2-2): EAGVVQSPRYKIIEKKQPVAFWCNPISGHNTLYWYLQNLGQGPELLIRYENEEAVDDSQLPKDRFSAERLKGVDSTLKIQPAELGDSAVYLCASSLGGADTGELFFGEGSRLTVL.

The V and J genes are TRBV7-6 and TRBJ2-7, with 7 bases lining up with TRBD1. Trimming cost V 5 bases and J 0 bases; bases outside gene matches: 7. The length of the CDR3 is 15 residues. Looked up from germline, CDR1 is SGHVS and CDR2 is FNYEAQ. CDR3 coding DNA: TGTGCCAGCAGCACTAGTCGGGACAGCTCCTACGAGCAGTACTTC. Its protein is CASSTSRDSSYEQYF.

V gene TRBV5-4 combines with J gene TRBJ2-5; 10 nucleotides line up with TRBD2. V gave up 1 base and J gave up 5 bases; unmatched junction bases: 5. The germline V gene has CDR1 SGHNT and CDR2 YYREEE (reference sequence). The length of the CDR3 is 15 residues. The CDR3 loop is CASSLPSGGGETQYF. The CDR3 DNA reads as TGTGCCAGCAGCTTGCCTAGCGGGGGCGGTGAGACCCAGTACTTC.

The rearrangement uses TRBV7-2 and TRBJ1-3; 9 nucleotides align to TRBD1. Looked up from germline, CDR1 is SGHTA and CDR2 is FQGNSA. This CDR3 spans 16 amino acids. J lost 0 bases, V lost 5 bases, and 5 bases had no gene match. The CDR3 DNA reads TGTGCCAGCAGCGCGGACAGGGGATACTCTGGAAACACCATATATTTT. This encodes CASSADRGYSGNTIYF.

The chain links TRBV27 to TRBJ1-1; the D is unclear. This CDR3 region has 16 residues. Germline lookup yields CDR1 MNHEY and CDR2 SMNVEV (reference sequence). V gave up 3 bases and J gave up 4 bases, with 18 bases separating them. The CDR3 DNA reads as TGTGCCAGCAGTTTGGTGGGAACGGCCAGTAGCACTGAAGCTTTCTTT. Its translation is CASSLVGTASSTEAFF.

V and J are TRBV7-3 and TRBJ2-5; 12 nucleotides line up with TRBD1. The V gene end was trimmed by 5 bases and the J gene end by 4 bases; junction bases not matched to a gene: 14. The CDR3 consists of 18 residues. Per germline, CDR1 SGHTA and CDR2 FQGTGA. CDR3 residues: CASSLLPSGTGGGETQYF. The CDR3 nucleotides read TGTGCCAGCAGCCTTCTCCCCTCCGGGACAGGGGGCGGAGAGACCCAGTACTTC.

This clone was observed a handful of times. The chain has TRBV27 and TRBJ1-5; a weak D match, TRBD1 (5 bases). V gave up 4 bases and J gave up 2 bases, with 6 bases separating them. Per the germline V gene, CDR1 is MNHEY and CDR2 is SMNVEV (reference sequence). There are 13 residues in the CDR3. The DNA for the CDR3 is TGTGCCAGCAGTTGGGGGGGCAATCAGCCCCAGCATTTT. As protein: CASSWGGNQPQHF.

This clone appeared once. The CDR3 protein is CASRNSGDPLYEQYF. CDR3 coding DNA: TGTGCCAGCAGGAACTCTGGGGATCCCCTCTACGAGCAGTACTTC. The J gene is TRBJ2-7, the V gene TRBV14, with D unresolved. Germline CDR1 SGHDN, CDR2 FVKESK. This CDR3 spans 15 amino acids. V was pared by 6 bases and J by 3 bases, with 18 bases between.

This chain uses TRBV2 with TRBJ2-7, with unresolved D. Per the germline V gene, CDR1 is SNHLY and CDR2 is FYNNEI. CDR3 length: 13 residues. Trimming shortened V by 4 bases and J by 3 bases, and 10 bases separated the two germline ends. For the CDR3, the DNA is TGTGCCAGCAGTGCCCAGGCGGACTACGAGCAGTACTTC. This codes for CASSAQADYEQYF.

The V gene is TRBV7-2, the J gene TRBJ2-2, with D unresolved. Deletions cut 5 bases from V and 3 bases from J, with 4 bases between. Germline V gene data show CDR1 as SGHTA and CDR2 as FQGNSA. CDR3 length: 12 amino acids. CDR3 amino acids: CASSPYTGELFF. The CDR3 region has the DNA TGTGCCAGCAGCCCCTACACCGGGGAGCTGTTTTTT.

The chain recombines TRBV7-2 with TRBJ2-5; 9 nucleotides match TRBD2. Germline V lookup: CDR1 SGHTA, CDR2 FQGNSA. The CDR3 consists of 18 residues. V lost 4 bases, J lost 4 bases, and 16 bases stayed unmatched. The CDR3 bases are TGTGCCAGCAGCTCTGTACTAGCGGGTCCGTACGTAGGAGAGACCCAGTACTTC. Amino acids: CASSSVLAGPYVGETQYF.

The CDR3 loop reads CASSEGTATEAFF. The CDR3 coding sequence is TGCGCCAGCAGCGAGGGGACAGCCACTGAAGCTTTCTTT. The rearrangement uses TRBV5-1 and TRBJ1-1, with 7 bases aligning to TRBD1. The trim removed 4 bases at V and 4 bases at J, leaving 4 bases unmatched. CDR1 and CDR2 (germline): SGHRS, YFSETQ. The CDR3 covers 13 residues.

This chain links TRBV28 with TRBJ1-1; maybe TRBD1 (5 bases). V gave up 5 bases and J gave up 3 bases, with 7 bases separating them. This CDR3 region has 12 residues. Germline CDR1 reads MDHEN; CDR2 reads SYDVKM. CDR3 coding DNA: TGTGCCAGCAGTGACAGATACACTGAAGCTTTCTTT. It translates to CASSDRYTEAFF.

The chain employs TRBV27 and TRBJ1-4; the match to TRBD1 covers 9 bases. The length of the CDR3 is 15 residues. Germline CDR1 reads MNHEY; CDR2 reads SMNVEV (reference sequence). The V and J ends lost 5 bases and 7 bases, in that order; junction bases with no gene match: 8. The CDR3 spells CASSPRQGVGEKLFF. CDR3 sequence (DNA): TGTGCCAGCAGTCCCCGACAGGGGGTGGGTGAAAAACTGTTTTTT.

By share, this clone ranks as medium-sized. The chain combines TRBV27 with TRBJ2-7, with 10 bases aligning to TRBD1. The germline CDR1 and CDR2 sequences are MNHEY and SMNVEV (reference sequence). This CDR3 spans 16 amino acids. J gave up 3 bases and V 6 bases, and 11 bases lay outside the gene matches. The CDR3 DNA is TGTGCCAGCAGCCCTGTAGGGGGACAGGGGATCTACGAGCAGTACTTC. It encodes CASSPVGGQGIYEQYF.

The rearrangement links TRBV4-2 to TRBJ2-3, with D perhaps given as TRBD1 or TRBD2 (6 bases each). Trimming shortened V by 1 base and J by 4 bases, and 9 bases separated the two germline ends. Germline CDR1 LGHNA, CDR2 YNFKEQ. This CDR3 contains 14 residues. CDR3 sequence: CASSQGGASDTQYF. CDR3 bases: TGTGCCAGCAGCCAAGGGGGGGCATCAGATACGCAGTATTTT.

The CDR3 DNA follows: TGTGCCAGCAGCCAAGATATCGGTCCTAGCGGGATAGAGACCCAGTACTTC. Amino acid sequence: CASSQDIGPSGIETQYF. The V call is TRBV14, the J call TRBJ2-5; TRBD2 agrees at 9 bases. Unmatched junction bases numbered 9, after V lost 0 bases and J lost 4 bases. The germline V gene encodes CDR1 SGHDN and CDR2 FVKESK. The CDR3 is made up of 17 amino acids.

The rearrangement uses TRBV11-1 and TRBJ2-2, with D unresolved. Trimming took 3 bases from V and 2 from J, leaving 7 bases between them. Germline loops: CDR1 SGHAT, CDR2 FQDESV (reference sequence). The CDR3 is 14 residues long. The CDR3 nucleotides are TGTGCCAGCAGCTTCTGGGGTAACACCGGGGAGCTGTTTTTT. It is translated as CASSFWGNTGELFF.

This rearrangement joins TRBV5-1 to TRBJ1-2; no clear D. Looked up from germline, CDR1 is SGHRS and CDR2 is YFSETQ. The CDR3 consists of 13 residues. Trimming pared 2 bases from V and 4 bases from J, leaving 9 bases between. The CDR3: CASSFDRVYGYTF. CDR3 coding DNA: TGCGCCAGCAGCTTTGATAGGGTCTATGGCTACACCTTC.

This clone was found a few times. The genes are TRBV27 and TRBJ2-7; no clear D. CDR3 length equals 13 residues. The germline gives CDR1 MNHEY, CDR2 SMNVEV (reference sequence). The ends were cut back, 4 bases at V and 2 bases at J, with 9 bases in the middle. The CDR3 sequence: CASSYARPYEQYF. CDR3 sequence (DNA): TGTGCCAGCAGTTACGCGAGGCCCTACGAGCAGTACTTC.

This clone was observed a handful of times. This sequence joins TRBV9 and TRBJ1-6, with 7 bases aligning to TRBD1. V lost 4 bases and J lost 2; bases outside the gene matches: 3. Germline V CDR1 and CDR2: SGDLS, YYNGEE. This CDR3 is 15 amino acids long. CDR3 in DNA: TGTGCCAGCAGCAAAGGACAGGCCTATAATTCACCCCTCCACTTT. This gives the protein CASSKGQAYNSPLHF.

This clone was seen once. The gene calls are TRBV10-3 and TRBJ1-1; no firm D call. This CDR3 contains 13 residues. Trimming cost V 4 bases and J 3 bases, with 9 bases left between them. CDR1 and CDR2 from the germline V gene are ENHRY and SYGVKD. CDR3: CAISAVEDTEAFF. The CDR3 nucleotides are TGTGCCATCAGTGCGGTGGAGGACACTGAAGCTTTCTTT.

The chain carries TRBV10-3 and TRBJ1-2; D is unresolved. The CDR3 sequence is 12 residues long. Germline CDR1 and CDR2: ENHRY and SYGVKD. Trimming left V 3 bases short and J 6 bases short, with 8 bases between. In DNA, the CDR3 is TGTGCCATCAGTGACGGAAGTCATGGCTACACCTTC. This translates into CAISDGSHGYTF.